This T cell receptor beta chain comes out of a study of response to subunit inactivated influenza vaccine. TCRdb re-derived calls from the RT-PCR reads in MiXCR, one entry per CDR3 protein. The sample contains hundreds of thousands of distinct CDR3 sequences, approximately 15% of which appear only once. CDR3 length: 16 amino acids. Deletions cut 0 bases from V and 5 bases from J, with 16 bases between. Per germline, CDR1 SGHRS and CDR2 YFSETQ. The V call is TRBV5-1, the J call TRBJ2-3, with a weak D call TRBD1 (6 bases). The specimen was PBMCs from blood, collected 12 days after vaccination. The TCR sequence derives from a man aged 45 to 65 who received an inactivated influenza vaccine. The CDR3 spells CASSLAGSLGGDTQYF. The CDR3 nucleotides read TGCGCCAGCAGCTTGGCCGGCAGCCTAGGGGGAGATACGCAGTATTTT.